This T cell receptor beta chain is from a study of tissue T cells after allogeneic stem cell transplantation. Whole-study context: This research-autopsy study prospectively enrolled adult allogeneic hematopoietic cell transplant recipients with steroid-refractory graft-versus-host disease. Smaller viable blood or marrow samples skipped sorting for direct DNA extraction.

Study results and caveats: Blood and spleen captured only part of the tissue TCR repertoire.

The CDR3 is 15 residues long. Looked up from germline, CDR1 is SGHAT and CDR2 is FQNNGV. Trimming took 6 bases from V and 6 from J, leaving 18 bases between them. Sequencing of TCRbeta CDR3 at survey depth gave sequences and template counts. Clones were sequenced by immunoSEQ multiplex PCR, and TCRdb holds only the in-frame ones, with some missing. The data show about 43,000 clones, with roughly 92% seen just once and approximately 3.9% held by the top ten. To note about this clone: No antigen is known for it.

This specimen consisted of blood, obtained before transplantation. The rearrangement uses TRBV11-2 and TRBJ2-1, with D possibly being TRBD1 (5 bases). The receptor's source is a woman aged 40 to 75 who later had graft-versus-host disease after an allogeneic stem cell transplant. CDR3 residues: CASSPPGFIINEQFF. The CDR3 DNA sequence: TGTGCCAGCAGTCCCCCAGGGTTCATAATCAATGAGCAGTTCTTC. The complete variable domain, with remaining parts taken from reference TRBV11-2 and TRBJ2-1, reads EAGVAQSPRYKIIEKRQSVAFWCNPISGHATLYWYQQILGQGPKLLIQFQNNGVVDDSQLPKDRFSAERLKGVDSTLKIQPAKLEDSAVYLCASSPPGFIINEQFFGPGTRLTVL.